The clone carrying this T cell receptor (beta chain) was recorded at least ten times. What it binds is unknown. Carried by each TCR cDNA molecule was a unique molecular identifier. TCRdb processed the 5' RACE reads anew with MiXCR; each CDR3 protein has one entry. The sample has a few thousand distinct CDR3 sequences, about 8.4% seen once. Trimming removed 3 bases from V and 5 bases from J; junction bases left unmatched: 9. This CDR3 is built from 15 residues. Germline CDR1 DFQATT, CDR2 SNEGSKA (reference sequence). This specimen belongs to a study of spatial heterogeneity in lung cancer. Study-level background: Raw reads contained each unique TCR and UMI combination more than ten times on average. The study's findings and limits: Expanded intratumoral alpha and beta TCR counts tracked tumor mutation counts.

Time point here: sample taken at primary tumor resection. No cell sorting; template was whole RNA from tumor, lung tissue or PBMC. The material sequenced was lung tumor tissue, taken at surgery. The chain employs TRBV20-1 and TRBJ2-1, with 8 bases fitting TRBD1. This sequence originates from a female donor with early-stage non-small cell lung cancer. In DNA, the CDR3 is TGCAGTGCTAGTAGTGCGGGGACAGGACACAATGAGCAGTTCTTC. It yields the protein CSASSAGTGHNEQFF.